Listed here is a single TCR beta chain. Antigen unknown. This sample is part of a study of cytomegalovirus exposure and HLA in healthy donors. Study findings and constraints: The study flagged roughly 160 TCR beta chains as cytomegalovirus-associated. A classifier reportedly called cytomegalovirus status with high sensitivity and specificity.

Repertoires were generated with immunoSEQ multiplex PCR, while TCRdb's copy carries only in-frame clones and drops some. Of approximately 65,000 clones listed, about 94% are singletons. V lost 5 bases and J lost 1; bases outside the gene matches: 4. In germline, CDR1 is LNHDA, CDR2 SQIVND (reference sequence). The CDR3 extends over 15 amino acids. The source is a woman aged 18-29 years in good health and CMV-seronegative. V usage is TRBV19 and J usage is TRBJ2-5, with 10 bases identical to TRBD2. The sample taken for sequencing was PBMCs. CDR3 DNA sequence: TGTGCCAGTAGTCCCGGACTAGCGGCCCAAGAGACCCAGTACTTC. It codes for CASSPGLAAQETQYF.